Listed below are T cell receptor beta chains from one sample, sequenced in a study of T cell responses to AZD1222 COVID-19 vaccine. Using immunoSEQ multiplex PCR, the repertoire was profiled, and TCRdb retains in-frame clones only, with some absent. The profile covers roughly 110,000 clones, with around 92% appearing a single time and around 8.6% taken by the ten largest. The sequencing here drew on peripheral blood, taken 28 days after the second AZD1222 dose. The receptors originated from an adult who received the AZD1222 COVID-19 vaccine. The CDR3 runs from the conserved cysteine through the conserved F or W. A D gene is named only where the DNA matches it firmly. Expanded clones get a size class; other rows say once, few or many, or leave the size out.

V: TRBV7-3
D: TRBD2
size: .
J: TRBJ2-1
DNA: TGTGCCAGCAGCTTGCTAGCGGGAGCGAATGAGCAGTTCTTC
CDR3: CASSLLAGANEQFF

V: TRBV5-5
D: .
size: .
J: TRBJ1-1
DNA: TGTGCCAGCAGCCCCCGACAGGTTACCAACACTGAAGCTTTCTTT
CDR3: CASSPRQVTNTEAFF

V: TRBV19
D: .
size: .
J: TRBJ2-7
DNA: TGTGCCAGTAGTATTGGGGCGGAGCAGTACTTC
CDR3: CASSIGAEQYF

V: TRBV5-1
D: .
size: .
J: TRBJ1-1
DNA: TGCGCCAGCAGCTTGGATGGTGGGGGCACTGAAGCTTTCTTT
CDR3: CASSLDGGGTEAFF

V: TRBV18
D: .
size: .
J: TRBJ1-5
DNA: TGTGCCAGCTCACCCGACAGGAATCAGCCCCAGCATTTT
CDR3: CASSPDRNQPQHF

V: TRBV2
D: .
size: .
J: TRBJ2-7
DNA: TGTGCCAGTCACGTCGGGAACGAGCAGTACTTC
CDR3: CASHVGNEQYF

V: TRBV6-1
D: .
size: .
J: TRBJ1-4
DNA: TGTGCCAGCAGTGATCGAGGGAATGAAAAACTGTTTTTT
CDR3: CASSDRGNEKLFF

V: TRBV28
D: .
size: .
J: TRBJ1-3
DNA: .
CDR3: CASILGTGFGNTIYF

V: TRBV5-1
D: TRBD1
size: .
J: TRBJ2-1
DNA: TGCGCCAGCAGCTTAGACAGGGGGCCCTACAATGAGCAGTTCTTC
CDR3: CASSLDRGPYNEQFF

V: TRBV27
D: .
size: .
J: TRBJ1-2
DNA: TGTGCCAGCAGTTCATCGGGCCCCGGAGGAGTCTATGGCTACACCTTC
CDR3: CASSSSGPGGVYGYTF

V: TRBV5-1
D: TRBD1
size: .
J: TRBJ1-1
DNA: TGCGCCAGCAGGCAACCCGGGACAGGGGGCTTTAACACTGAAGCTTTCTTT
CDR3: CASRQPGTGGFNTEAFF

V: TRBV7-2
D: .
size: .
J: TRBJ2-7
DNA: TGTGCCAGCAGCCGTAACTCGAAATACTACGAGCAGTACTTC
CDR3: CASSRNSKYYEQYF

V: TRBV28
D: TRBD2
size: .
J: TRBJ2-1
DNA: TGTGCCAGCAGGCGACCCCTCGGGCTAGCGGGAGGGGTACTGGATGAGCAGTTCTTC
CDR3: CASRRPLGLAGGVLDEQFF

V: TRBV10-3
D: TRBD1
size: .
J: TRBJ1-1
DNA: TGTGCCATCGGGCGGACAGGTCCGAACACTGAAGCTTTCTTT
CDR3: CAIGRTGPNTEAFF

V: TRBV19
D: TRBD1
size: .
J: TRBJ1-5
DNA: TGTGCCAGTAGTAGGACAGGGGATCAGCCCCAGCATTTT
CDR3: CASSRTGDQPQHF

V: TRBV6-5
D: .
size: few
J: TRBJ1-6
DNA: TGTGCCAGTAACATAAACGGCAATTCACCCCTCCACTTT
CDR3: CASNINGNSPLHF

V: TRBV4-3
D: TRBD1
size: .
J: TRBJ1-5
DNA: TGCGCCAGCAGCCCCGGGACAGGGAACCAGCCCCAGCATTTT
CDR3: CASSPGTGNQPQHF

V: TRBV19
D: TRBD1
size: .
J: TRBJ2-5
DNA: TGTGCCAGTGGTGGGGCAGGGGGTGACCAAGAGACCCAGTACTTC
CDR3: CASGGAGGDQETQYF

V: TRBV9
D: .
size: .
J: TRBJ2-1
DNA: TGTGCCAGCAGCGTGCAGGCAGGGTATACTGAGCAGTTCTTC
CDR3: CASSVQAGYTEQFF

V: TRBV19
D: .
size: .
J: TRBJ1-1
DNA: TGTGCCAGTACTACCCGGGACAAACCGAACACTGAAGCTTTCTTT
CDR3: CASTTRDKPNTEAFF

V: TRBV7-2
D: TRBD1
size: .
J: TRBJ1-2
DNA: TGTGCCAGCAGCCTCGGACAGGGGGGGAGCTACACCTTC
CDR3: CASSLGQGGSYTF

V: TRBV7-9
D: TRBD1
size: .
J: TRBJ1-4
DNA: TGTGCCAGCAGCTTATTCACAGGGGGCCTGTCGGAAAAACTGTTTTTT
CDR3: CASSLFTGGLSEKLFF

V: TRBV24-1
D: .
size: once
J: TRBJ2-2
DNA: TGTGCCACCAGTGTGAAACCCGGGGAGCTGTTTTTT
CDR3: CATSVKPGELFF

V: TRBV19
D: .
size: .
J: TRBJ1-1
DNA: TGTGCCTCAACCACCGGGCTGATGAACACTGAAGCTTTCTTT
CDR3: CASTTGLMNTEAFF

V: TRBV6-2/TRBV6-3
D: .
size: .
J: TRBJ2-2
DNA: TGTGCCAGCAGTGGCGGACAGGGAGGGGCCGGGGAGCTGTTTTTT
CDR3: CASSGGQGGAGELFF

V: TRBV10-3
D: .
size: .
J: TRBJ2-3
DNA: TGTGCCATCAGTACCGCCGGGAGAGGCACAGATACGCAGTATTTT
CDR3: CAISTAGRGTDTQYF

V: TRBV3-1/TRBV3-2
D: .
size: .
J: TRBJ2-3
DNA: TGTGCCAGCAGCCCGCTACTAGATTACACAGATACGCAGTATTTT
CDR3: CASSPLLDYTDTQYF

V: TRBV6-5
D: .
size: .
J: TRBJ2-3
DNA: TGTGCCAGCAACAATCGGGGTTTAGATACGCAGTATTTT
CDR3: CASNNRGLDTQYF

V: TRBV6-2/TRBV6-3
D: TRBD1
size: .
J: TRBJ1-1
DNA: TGTGCCAGCAGTTACCTTCGGACAGGGAACACTGAAGCTTTCTTT
CDR3: CASSYLRTGNTEAFF

V: TRBV6-5
D: TRBD1
size: .
J: TRBJ1-6
DNA: TGTGCCAGCAGTTACTGGGACAGCAATTCACCCCTCCACTTT
CDR3: CASSYWDSNSPLHF

V: TRBV29-1
D: .
size: .
J: TRBJ1-5
DNA: TGCAGCGTTGAAGGGGCTCCCAATCGGCCCCAGCATTTT
CDR3: CSVEGAPNRPQHF

V: TRBV10-3
D: TRBD1
size: .
J: TRBJ1-6
DNA: TGTGCCATCAGTGAAACGGGGACAGGGGATAATTCACCCCTCCACTTT
CDR3: CAISETGTGDNSPLHF

V: TRBV5-1
D: .
size: .
J: TRBJ2-3
DNA: TGCGCCAGCAGCTTGGAGGGCACAGATACGCAGTATTTT
CDR3: CASSLEGTDTQYF

V: TRBV19
D: .
size: .
J: TRBJ1-2
DNA: TGTGCCAGTAGTATAGCGCACGGAGCGGCTTATGGCTACACCTTC
CDR3: CASSIAHGAAYGYTF

V: TRBV27
D: TRBD1
size: .
J: TRBJ1-6
DNA: TGTGCCAGCAGTTTATCGACAGGGAATAATTCACCCCTCCACTTT
CDR3: CASSLSTGNNSPLHF

V: TRBV18
D: .
size: .
J: TRBJ2-1
DNA: TGTGCCAGCTCAAAGAGGGACCTAGCGATCAATGAGCAGTTCTTC
CDR3: CASSKRDLAINEQFF

V: TRBV5-1
D: .
size: .
J: TRBJ1-2
DNA: TGCGCCAGCAGCTTGGACCCACTAGGGGACTATGGCTACACCTTC
CDR3: CASSLDPLGDYGYTF

V: TRBV6-4
D: .
size: .
J: TRBJ2-2
DNA: TGTGCCAGCAGTGAGGGACAGAACACCGGGGAGCTGTTTTTT
CDR3: CASSEGQNTGELFF

V: TRBV5-1
D: .
size: once
J: TRBJ1-3
DNA: TGCGCCAGCAGCTTGGAGTGGGGAAAAGACTCTGGAAACACCATATATTTT
CDR3: CASSLEWGKDSGNTIYF